The 11 T cell receptor beta chains below come from one sample, sequenced in a study of CD8+ T cells in alopecia areata. Following extraction, RNA underwent reverse transcription to cDNA, which served as the sequencing template. Assay used: immunoSEQ multiplex PCR; TCRdb lists only in-frame clones, some missing. This table holds 60,000 to 85,000 clones, 29% found once. Treatment defined: oral pan-JAK inhibitor, 5-10 mg twice daily. The starting material was CD8+ T cells sorted from blood, obtained at week 4, from a patient treated with tofacitinib. Every receptor here comes from a human donor with alopecia areata.

This clone occurred a few times. The J gene is TRBJ2-3, the V gene TRBV29-1; D possibly corresponds to TRBD1 (5 bases). With 2 bases removed from V and 5 bases from J, the gap between germline ends came to 14 bases. This CDR3 contains 14 residues. Germline values: CDR1 SQVTM, CDR2 ANQGSEA. Here the CDR3 reads CSVESGAGIDTQYF. The CDR3 coding sequence is TGCAGCGTTGAATCTGGGGCAGGGATAGATACGCAGTATTTT.

The rearrangement links TRBV13 to TRBJ2-7; D is perhaps TRBD1 or TRBD2 (5 bases each). Germline loops: CDR1 PRHDT, CDR2 FYEKMQ (reference sequence). The CDR3 runs 14 residues. The ends were cut back, 5 bases at V and 5 bases at J, with 16 bases in the middle. DNA for the CDR3: TGTGCCAGCAGCCGAGAAGGGGACCCGCACGAGCAGTACTTC. It codes for CASSREGDPHEQYF. Complete variable domain (other parts from reference TRBV13 and TRBJ2-7): AAGVIQSPRHLIKEKRETATLKCYPIPRHDTVYWYQQGPGQDPQFLISFYEKMQSDKGSIPDRFSAQQFSDYHSELNMSSLELGDSALYFCASSREGDPHEQYFGPGTRLTVT.

The chain employs TRBV29-1 and TRBJ2-3; TRBD2 is a possible D gene (7 bases). The CDR3 is made up of 12 amino acids. The ends were cut back, 0 bases at V and 14 bases at J, with 15 bases in the middle. Germline V gives CDR1 SQVTM, CDR2 ANQGSEA. This CDR3 is CSVEDGGARRYF. The DNA for the CDR3 is TGCAGCGTTGAAGATGGGGGGGCGCGCCGGTATTTT.

V gene TRBV29-1 combines with J gene TRBJ2-7; 10 nucleotides match TRBD2. Trimming cost V 4 bases and J 7 bases; bases outside gene matches: 4. Germline CDR1 and CDR2: SQVTM and ANQGSEA. The CDR3 contains 12 residues. Here the CDR3 reads CSVAGLAIEQYF. The CDR3 DNA is TGCAGCGTTGCGGGACTAGCGATAGAGCAGTACTTC.

The chain combines TRBV6-5 with TRBJ2-7; 12 positions agree with TRBD2. This CDR3 region has 13 residues. CDR1 and CDR2 (germline): MNHEY, SVGAGI. With 4 bases clipped from V and 7 bases from J, the junction kept 2 bases outside the gene matches. The CDR3 region is CASSSGLAGEQYF. The DNA of the CDR3 is TGTGCCAGCAGTTCCGGACTAGCGGGAGAGCAGTACTTC.

The rearrangement joins TRBV2 to TRBJ1-2, with D unclear. CDR3 size: 12 residues. Germline V CDR1 and CDR2: SNHLY, FYNNEI. Trimming took 2 bases from V and 6 from J, leaving 7 bases between them. The CDR3: CASSEREDGYTF. CDR3 nucleotides: TGTGCCAGCAGTGAAAGGGAGGATGGCTACACCTTC.

This clone was counted between two and nine times. This sequence joins TRBV9 and TRBJ1-1, with a tentative D call TRBD1 (5 bases). This CDR3 has 15 amino acids. CDR1 and CDR2 from the germline V gene are SGDLS and YYNGEE. Between the trimmed V and J ends, which lost 3 bases and 1 base, there was a span of 13 bases. The DNA of the CDR3 is TGTGCCAGCAGCGCCTCCCCGGGGCCGAACACTGAAGCTTTCTTT. Its translation: CASSASPGPNTEAFF.

This chain links TRBV10-3 with TRBJ2-5; 11 bases agree with TRBD2. The germline gives CDR1 ENHRY, CDR2 SYGVKD. V was pared by 2 bases and J by 3 bases, with 2 bases of the junction left unmatched. This CDR3 has 15 residues. The CDR3 coding sequence is TGTGCCATCAGTGAGGAGACTAGCGGGGAAGAGACCCAGTACTTC. Its protein product is CAISEETSGEETQYF.

The chain links TRBV6-5 to TRBJ2-5; D is perhaps TRBD1 (6 bases). The CDR3 is made up of 13 amino acids. Per germline, CDR1 MNHEY and CDR2 SVGAGI. V was pared by 5 bases and J by 4 bases, with 11 bases between. The CDR3 coding sequence is TGTGCCAGCAGTGGGGACAATCCAGAGACCCAGTACTTC. Amino acid sequence: CASSGDNPETQYF.

This clone was detected only a few times. The chain links TRBV6-6 to TRBJ2-5; no reliable D call. The germline gives CDR1 MNHNY, CDR2 SVGAGI (reference sequence). CDR3 length: 14 amino acids. V lost 4 bases and J 5 bases, leaving 14 bases between the germline ends. CDR3 loop: CASSSGLRLETQYF. CDR3 DNA sequence: TGTGCCAGCAGTTCCGGGCTTCGGCTTGAGACCCAGTACTTC.

This chain joins TRBV29-1 and TRBJ2-1; 8 bases line up with TRBD1. V gave up 0 bases and J gave up 4 bases; unmatched junction bases: 2. The germline V gene encodes CDR1 SQVTM and CDR2 ANQGSEA. This CDR3 has 14 residues. CDR3 region: CSVEDRGPYNEQFF. CDR3 DNA sequence: TGCAGCGTTGAAGACAGGGGGCCTTACAATGAGCAGTTCTTC.